These T cell receptor beta chains were read from a single sample in a study of T cell responses to AZD1222 COVID-19 vaccine. Sequencing was performed with immunoSEQ multiplex PCR; in TCRdb, only in-frame clones are kept and a portion is missing. The sample yields about 120,000 clones, 85% to 90% seen once. Sequences were derived from peripheral blood, sampled on day 0 of AZD1222 vaccination. These receptors were collected from an adult in good health. Each CDR3 is given with its conserved first and last residue. D genes are given only for firm matches. Clone size is given for some rows only: seen once, a few or many times, or a class if the clone is expanded.

j_gene: TRBJ1-2; abundance: once; d_gene: .; v_gene: TRBV12-3/TRBV12-4; CDR3aa: CASREAGAYGYTF; CDR3nt: TGTGCCAGCAGAGAGGCAGGGGCCTATGGCTACACCTTC
j_gene: TRBJ2-3; abundance: .; d_gene: .; v_gene: TRBV5-1; CDR3aa: CASSQGPSWADTQYF; CDR3nt: TGCGCCAGCAGCCAGGGCCCCTCGTGGGCAGATACGCAGTATTTT
j_gene: TRBJ1-6; abundance: .; d_gene: .; v_gene: TRBV6-6; CDR3aa: CASRGNSPLHF; CDR3nt: TGTGCCAGCAGGGGTAATTCACCCCTCCACTTT
j_gene: TRBJ2-5; abundance: .; d_gene: TRBD1; v_gene: TRBV5-5; CDR3aa: CASSPGQEETQYF; CDR3nt: TGTGCCAGCAGCCCGGGACAGGAAGAGACCCAGTACTTC
j_gene: TRBJ2-7; abundance: .; d_gene: TRBD1; v_gene: TRBV5-1; CDR3aa: CASSLGQERYEQYF; CDR3nt: TGCGCCAGCTCCCTTGGACAGGAGAGGTACGAGCAGTACTTC
j_gene: TRBJ1-5; abundance: .; d_gene: TRBD1; v_gene: TRBV4-3; CDR3aa: CASSQDLGQARPQHF; CDR3nt: TGCGCCAGCAGCCAAGATCTCGGACAGGCGCGGCCCCAGCATTTT
j_gene: TRBJ2-3; abundance: .; d_gene: .; v_gene: TRBV4-1; CDR3aa: CASSHLPGRDLTDTQYF; CDR3nt: TGCGCCAGCAGCCATCTTCCGGGACGGGACCTCACAGATACGCAGTATTTT
j_gene: TRBJ2-3; abundance: .; d_gene: .; v_gene: TRBV4-1; CDR3aa: CASSPFGGYTDTQYF; CDR3nt: TGCGCCAGCAGCCCCTTTGGGGGGTACACAGATACGCAGTATTTT
j_gene: TRBJ1-5; abundance: few; d_gene: .; v_gene: TRBV12-5; CDR3aa: CASGTDTHQPQHF; CDR3nt: TGTGCTAGTGGTACCGACACGCATCAGCCCCAGCATTTT
j_gene: TRBJ1-2; abundance: .; d_gene: TRBD1; v_gene: TRBV19; CDR3aa: CASMDRGWDGYTF; CDR3nt: TGTGCCAGTATGGACAGGGGATGGGATGGCTACACCTTC
j_gene: TRBJ2-4; abundance: .; d_gene: TRBD1; v_gene: TRBV7-2; CDR3aa: CASSPGTGGLGNIQYF; CDR3nt: TGTGCCAGCAGCCCAGGGACAGGGGGATTGGGAAACATTCAGTACTTC